These 21 T cell receptor beta chains originate from one sample sequenced in a study of cytomegalovirus exposure and HLA in healthy donors. This PCR relied on a set of 60 Vbeta primers and 13 Jbeta primers. TCRdb keeps only in-frame clones here, not all; method: immunoSEQ multiplex PCR. Of about 130,000 clones listed, about 80% are singletons. What was sequenced was PBMCs. The receptor source for this set is a man aged 25 to 45 in good health and CMV-seronegative.

This clone appeared a single time. The chain carries TRBV6-1 and TRBJ2-6; D is ambiguous. CDR1 and CDR2 from the germline V gene are MNHNS and SASEGT. CDR3 length: 14 amino acids. With 8 bases removed from V and 0 bases from J, the gap between germline ends came to 8 bases. The CDR3: CASRKSSGANVLTF. CDR3 coding DNA: TGTGCCAGCCGAAAGAGCTCTGGGGCCAACGTCCTGACTTTC.

The chain is built from TRBV5-1 and TRBJ1-4; 7 bases match TRBD1. The CDR3 extends over 15 amino acids. J gave up 6 bases and V 0 bases, and 5 bases lay outside the gene matches. Germline V gene lookup returns CDR1 SGHRS and CDR2 YFSETQ. The chain's CDR3 is CASSLARGDYEKLFF. The CDR3 DNA reads as TGCGCCAGCAGCTTGGCCAGGGGGGATTATGAAAAACTGTTTTTT.

The chain joins TRBV5-6 to TRBJ2-7; 7 bases are a match to TRBD2. This CDR3 contains 17 residues. Germline trimming cut 2 bases from V and 1 base from J; bases unmatched to any gene: 12. Germline values: CDR1 SGHDT, CDR2 YYEEEE. The CDR3 protein is CASSLSGGGPTSYEQYF. The CDR3 DNA is TGTGCCAGCAGCTTAAGCGGCGGGGGACCTACTTCCTACGAGCAGTACTTC.

This chain uses TRBV5-4 with TRBJ2-6, with no clear D. From germline, CDR1 is SGHNT and CDR2 YYREEE (reference sequence). The CDR3 covers 16 residues. Trimming left V 0 bases short and J 0 bases short, with 7 bases between. The CDR3: CASSLASVSGANVLTF. The DNA for the CDR3 is TGTGCCAGCAGCTTGGCGTCCGTCTCTGGGGCCAACGTCCTGACTTTC.

This rearrangement joins TRBV9 to TRBJ1-1; D remains unclear. This CDR3 comprises 15 residues. Between the trimmed V and J ends, which lost 0 bases and 4 bases, there was a span of 13 bases. Germline CDR1 reads SGDLS; CDR2 reads YYNGEE. Written as DNA, the CDR3 is TGTGCCAGCAGCGTAGTTGGGGAGGTTGGCACTGAAGCTTTCTTT. This encodes CASSVVGEVGTEAFF.

J is TRBJ2-7 and V is TRBV11-2; 8 nucleotides agree with TRBD1. CDR3 size: 15 residues. In germline, CDR1 is SGHAT, CDR2 FQNNGV. Unmatched junction bases numbered 6, after V lost 1 base and J lost 4 bases. CDR3 in amino acids: CASSLGRGQGYEQYF. The CDR3 nucleotides are TGTGCCAGCAGCTTAGGCAGGGGGCAAGGGTACGAGCAGTACTTC.

The chain couples TRBV21-1 to TRBJ2-2; TRBD2 is taken as the D call from the table, unchecked against the DNA. TRBV21-1 is designated a pseudogene. CDR3 size: 14 residues. The CDR3 region has the DNA TGTGCCAGCAGCAAAGGCGGGCACACCGGGGAGCTGTTTTTT. This codes for CASSKGGHTGELFF.

The chain has TRBV30 and TRBJ1-4; TRBD1 aligns across 9 bases. The CDR3 is 13 residues long. After removal of 2 bases from V and 7 bases from J, the junction contained 2 bases not matched to a gene. Germline V gives CDR1 GTSNPN, CDR2 SVGIG (reference sequence). In DNA form, the CDR3 reads TGTGCCTGGAGTAGACAGGGGGGTGAAAAACTGTTTTTT. It yields the protein CAWSRQGGEKLFF.

CDR3 sequence (DNA): TGTGCCAGCTCCGGCGGGCGCTATGGCTACACCTTC. Protein sequence: CASSGGRYGYTF. The rearrangement uses TRBV18 and TRBJ1-2, with D unresolved. Germline lookup yields CDR1 KGHSH and CDR2 LQKENI. Deletions cut 6 bases from V and 4 bases from J, with 9 bases between. CDR3 size: 12 residues.

V usage is TRBV5-5 and J usage is TRBJ1-1; TRBD1 is a possible D gene (5 bases). Deletions cut 0 bases from V and 1 base from J, with 13 bases between. Germline V gives CDR1 SGHKS, CDR2 YYEKEE (reference sequence). The CDR3 is 16 residues long. In DNA form, the CDR3 reads TGTGCCAGCAGCTTGGGTTCGGGCAGGGAGAACACTGAAGCTTTCTTT. Its translation is CASSLGSGRENTEAFF.

This chain uses TRBV18 with TRBJ2-3; 8 bases are a match to TRBD2. The germline V gene has CDR1 KGHSH and CDR2 LQKENI. The ends lost 4 bases at V and 3 bases at J; junction bases unmatched: 6. The CDR3 extends over 15 amino acids. CDR3 residues: CASSLGLAGTDTQYF. The CDR3 DNA reads as TGTGCCAGCTCACTAGGACTAGCTGGGACAGATACGCAGTATTTT.

The chain couples TRBV25-1 to TRBJ2-3; 9 bases are a match to TRBD1. V shed 5 bases and J 1 base; nucleotides not matched to a gene: 4. The CDR3 runs to 15 residues. The germline CDR1 and CDR2 sequences are MGHDK and SYGVNS. In DNA form, the CDR3 reads TGTGCCAGCAGTCACGGGGACAGGGGCACAGATACGCAGTATTTT. Protein sequence: CASSHGDRGTDTQYF.

The chain joins TRBV2 to TRBJ2-7; TRBD2 is a possible D gene (5 bases). The CDR3 sequence is 13 residues long. Germline V gene lookup returns CDR1 SNHLY and CDR2 FYNNEI. The V end was cut by 5 bases, the J end by 2 bases, with 10 bases between. Here the CDR3 reads CASSRSGTYEQYF. For the CDR3, the DNA is TGTGCCAGCAGTCGGTCGGGAACCTACGAGCAGTACTTC. The full variable domain, in which reference TRBV2 and TRBJ2-7 provide the parts outside the CDR3, is EPEVTQTPSHQVTQMGQEVILRCVPISNHLYFYWYRQILGQKVEFLVSFYNNEISEKSEIFDDQFSVERPDGSNFTLKIRSTKLEDSAMYFCASSRSGTYEQYFGPGTRLTVT.

The gene calls are TRBV5-1 and TRBJ1-4, with unresolved D. The V gene's germline CDR1 is SGHRS and CDR2 YFSETQ. CDR3 length equals 14 residues. V was trimmed by 0 bases and J by 8 bases, leaving 11 bases between them. The CDR3 reads CASSLGGQGEKLFF. CDR3 nucleotide sequence: TGCGCCAGCAGCTTGGGAGGGCAAGGAGAAAAACTGTTTTTT.

J is TRBJ1-1 and V is TRBV13, with a tentative D call TRBD1 (6 bases). The ends were cut back, 6 bases at V and 1 base at J, with 12 bases in the middle. CDR3 length: 14 amino acids. Looked up from germline, CDR1 is PRHDT and CDR2 is FYEKMQ (reference sequence). The CDR3 sequence is CASSGGRPNTEAFF. CDR3 nucleotide sequence: TGTGCCAGCAGTGGGGGCCGCCCGAACACTGAAGCTTTCTTT.

The V call is TRBV6-5, the J call TRBJ2-5; 8 bases fit TRBD2. The length of the CDR3 is 16 residues. Germline values: CDR1 MNHEY, CDR2 SVGAGI. The V and J ends lost 0 bases and 4 bases, in that order; junction bases with no gene match: 7. Here the CDR3 DNA reads TGTGCCAGCAGTTACTCAGGTTGGGCGGGGGGAGAGACCCAGTACTTC. Amino acid sequence: CASSYSGWAGGETQYF.

This chain uses TRBV27 with TRBJ2-1, with 13 bases fitting TRBD2. Germline CDR1 reads MNHEY; CDR2 reads SMNVEV (reference sequence). V dropped 3 bases and J dropped 3; count of bases not matched to a gene: 8. This CDR3 spans 18 amino acids. In DNA, the CDR3 is TGTGCCAGCAGTTTTCCCGGGACTAGCGGGAATGGCTACAATGAGCAGTTCTTC. Protein product: CASSFPGTSGNGYNEQFF.

J is TRBJ1-2 and V is TRBV19; D uncertain. The V gene lost 6 bases and the J gene lost 4 bases, with 18 bases spanning the gap. Germline V gene data show CDR1 as LNHDA and CDR2 as SQIVND (reference sequence). This CDR3 is built from 15 residues. The CDR3 coding sequence is TGTGCCAGTAGAGATAGTGATTTGAAAATCTATGGCTACACCTTC. Translating it yields CASRDSDLKIYGYTF.

V gene TRBV23-1 combines with J gene TRBJ2-3; 7 bases align to TRBD1. TRBV23-1 is labeled an ORF, and its function is uncertain. J lost 1 base, V lost 2 bases, and 6 bases had no gene match. The CDR3 loop spans 16 amino acids. CDR3 sequence: CASSQPTGYGTDTQYF. CDR3 DNA sequence: TGCGCCAGCAGTCAACCGACAGGGTATGGCACAGATACGCAGTATTTT.

V and J are TRBV11-2 and TRBJ2-7; weak D call: TRBD1 (5 bases). Germline assignment: CDR1 SGHAT and CDR2 FQNNGV. V lost 5 bases and J lost 5, with 13 bases in between. The CDR3 is 13 residues long. DNA for the CDR3: TGTGCCAGCAGCCCGAGGACAACCCACGAGCAGTACTTC. The encoded protein is CASSPRTTHEQYF.

The V call is TRBV7-8, the J call TRBJ1-4; D possibly corresponds to TRBD1 (5 bases). Trimming shortened V by 5 bases and J by 7 bases, and 17 bases separated the two germline ends. Germline V lookup: CDR1 SGHVS, CDR2 FQNEAQ. CDR3 length: 15 residues. The CDR3 nucleotides read TGTGCCAGCAGCCTCTTGAGCACAGGTGGTGAAAAACTGTTTTTT. It translates to CASSLLSTGGEKLFF.